This TCR beta chain was identified in a study of tumor and adjacent non-tumor tissue in lung cancer. Looking at the study overall: Each sample yielded approximately 4 million productive TCRbeta reads on average.

Three rounds of nested PCR, following a modified ARM-PCR protocol, produced the TCRbeta library. TCRdb re-analysed the multiplex PCR reads in MiXCR, keeping a single row per CDR3 protein. The repertoire holds roughly 70,000 distinct CDR3 sequences, 73% seen once, with over 25% in the top ten. Germline V lookup: CDR1 DFQATT, CDR2 SNEGSKA (reference sequence). The CDR3 is 12 amino acids. Concerning this clonotype itself: At one end the junction does not follow the germline gene, possibly because of a read error.

This sample's RNA came from whole unsorted tissue. The specimen sequenced was lung tumor tissue. This clonotype was sampled from a man in his fifties or sixties with non-small cell lung cancer. V and J are TRBV20-1 and TRBJ2-1; D is unclear. The CDR3, as DNA: TGCAGCGTTACTCTTCGCGACAATGAGCAGTTGTTC. It yields the protein CSVTLRDNEQLF.